Reported below is one T cell receptor (beta chain). The antigen is not known. The PCR ran on 60 Vbeta and 13 Jbeta primers. Clones were sequenced by immunoSEQ multiplex PCR, and TCRdb holds only the in-frame ones, with some missing. The table has 150,000 to 200,000 clones, around 84% seen once. This specimen belongs to a study of cytomegalovirus exposure and HLA in healthy donors. As for the study in general: Genotyping showed roughly 81% of 300 to 450 donors falling in the Caucasian-associated ancestry cluster. Study conclusions and caveats: Available immune exposure information was restricted to CMV serostatus only. Among TCR beta chains of equal frequency, HLA-associated ones were more clonally expanded in a later analysis.

The TCR comes from a woman under 30 in good health and CMV-seronegative. Sequencing input: PBMCs.

CDR3 nucleotides: TGTGCCAGCAGCTTTTTTAGGCAGGGGGCAGGGGGGACTGAAGCTTTCTTT. It translates to CASSFFRQGAGGTEAFF. The chain has TRBV5-8 and TRBJ1-1; 8 nucleotides agree with TRBD1. Germline assignment: CDR1 SGHTS and CDR2 YDEGEE. The CDR3 is 17 amino acids. Losses at the gene ends were 2 bases for V and 5 bases for J; bases not matched to a gene: 14.